The clone carrying this TCR beta chain turned up a few times. Its antigen is unidentified. Reasons for excluding patients were uncontrolled infection, other autoimmune disease, pregnancy or lactation. These data are taken from a study of T cells in Graves' hyperthyroidism and ophthalmopathy. The length of the CDR3 is 15 residues. Trimming at V came to 3 bases and at J to 6 bases, leaving 11 bases not matched to a gene. Germline CDR1 and CDR2: SEHNR and FQNEAQ (reference sequence). Findings and caveats of the study: Using 13 V-J features, a model discriminated ophthalmopathy from stable hyperthyroidism. The model made its ophthalmopathy prediction, and onset followed a median around 6.9 months later. In blood, most of the thyroid clonotypes expanded above 0.001 were also present.

TCR beta CDR3 sequences were amplified from RNA transcripts. RT-PCR in the first round (using the HTBI primer set) targeted the TCR CDR3. TCRdb recomputed calls from the multiplex PCR reads with MiXCR, one row per CDR3 protein. The profile shows about 570,000 distinct CDR3 sequences, around 45% of them singletons. The chain couples TRBV7-9 to TRBJ2-7; 7 nucleotides align to TRBD2. The source of this sequence is an adult woman with Graves' disease, either hyperthyroidism or ophthalmopathy (not recorded which). The source material was peripheral blood or thyroid tissue (not recorded which). CDR3 coding DNA: TGTGCCAGCAGCTTGGGCCCTGGGAGGGGACCCGAGCAGTACTTC. Its protein is CASSLGPGRGPEQYF.